This T cell receptor beta chain was obtained from a study of spatial heterogeneity in lung cancer. Study results and limitations: The study found ubiquitous expanded tumor TCRs in blood more at resection than follow-up.

Time point here: sample taken at primary tumor resection. Whole RNA, isolated from tumor, nontumor lung or frozen PBMC, was sequenced without prior sorting. A total of about 73 untreated early-stage non-small cell lung cancer patients served as donors. Each TCR cDNA molecule bore a unique molecular identifier. MiXCR was run by TCRdb on the 5' RACE reads, yielding one entry per CDR3 protein. The data show about 82,000 distinct CDR3 sequences, 10% to 15% seen once. V dropped 1 base and J dropped 7; count of bases not matched to a gene: 6. The V gene's germline CDR1 is LGHDT and CDR2 YNNKEL (reference sequence). The CDR3 has 16 amino acids. This clonotype has only a few counts. The antigen remains unidentified.

The rearrangement uses TRBV3-1 and TRBJ1-5; 11 bases fit TRBD1. Here the sequenced sample was PBMCs, taken at surgery. The source is a male donor with early-stage non-small cell lung cancer. CDR3: CASSQAGTGGGQPQHF. The DNA for the CDR3 is TGTGCCAGCAGCCAAGCCGGGACAGGGGGAGGGCAGCCCCAGCATTTT.